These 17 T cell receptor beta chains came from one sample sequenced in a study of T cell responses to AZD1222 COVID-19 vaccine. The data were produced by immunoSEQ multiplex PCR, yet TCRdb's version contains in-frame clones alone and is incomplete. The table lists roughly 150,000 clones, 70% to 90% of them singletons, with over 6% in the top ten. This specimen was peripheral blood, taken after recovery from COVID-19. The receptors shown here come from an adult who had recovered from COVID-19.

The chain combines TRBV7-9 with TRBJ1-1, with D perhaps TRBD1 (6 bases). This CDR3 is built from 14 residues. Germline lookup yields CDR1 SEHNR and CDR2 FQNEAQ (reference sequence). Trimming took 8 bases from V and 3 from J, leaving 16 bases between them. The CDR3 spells CASGYRGPHTEAFF. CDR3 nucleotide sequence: TGTGCCAGCGGATACCGGGGGCCGCACACTGAAGCTTTCTTT.

CDR3 nucleotides: TGTGCCAGCGGAACCACAGGGTTTATACCCTACGAGCAGTACTTC. Its translation: CASGTTGFIPYEQYF. The gene calls are TRBV2 and TRBJ2-7, with D possibly TRBD1 on 6 matching bases. Germline values: CDR1 SNHLY, CDR2 FYNNEI. V gave up 8 bases and J gave up 2 bases, with 19 bases separating them. CDR3 length: 15 residues.

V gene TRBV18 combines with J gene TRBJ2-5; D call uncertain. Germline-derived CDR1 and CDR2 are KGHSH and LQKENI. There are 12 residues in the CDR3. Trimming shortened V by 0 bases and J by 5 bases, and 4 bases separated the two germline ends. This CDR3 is CASSPPSETQYF. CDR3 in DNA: TGTGCCAGCTCACCACCGTCGGAGACCCAGTACTTC.

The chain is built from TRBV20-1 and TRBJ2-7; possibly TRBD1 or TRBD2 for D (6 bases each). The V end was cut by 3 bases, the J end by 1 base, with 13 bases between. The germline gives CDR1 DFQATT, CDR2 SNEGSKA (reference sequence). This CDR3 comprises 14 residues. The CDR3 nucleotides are TGCAGTGCTAGTAGACAGGAGGGGTCCTACGAGCAGTACTTC. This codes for CSASRQEGSYEQYF.

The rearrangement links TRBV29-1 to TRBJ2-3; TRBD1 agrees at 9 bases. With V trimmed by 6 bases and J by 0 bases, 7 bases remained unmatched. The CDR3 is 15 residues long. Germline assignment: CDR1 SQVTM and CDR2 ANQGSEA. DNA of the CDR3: TGCAGCGTCGCCCTCGGGACAGGGAGCACAGATACGCAGTATTTT. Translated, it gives CSVALGTGSTDTQYF.

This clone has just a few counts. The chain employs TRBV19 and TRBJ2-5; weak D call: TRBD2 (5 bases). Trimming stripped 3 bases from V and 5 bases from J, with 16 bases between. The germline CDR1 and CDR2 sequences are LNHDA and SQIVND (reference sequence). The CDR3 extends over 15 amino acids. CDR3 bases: TGTGCCAGTAGTATGCTAACGGGAACAGTTGAGACCCAGTACTTC. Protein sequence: CASSMLTGTVETQYF.

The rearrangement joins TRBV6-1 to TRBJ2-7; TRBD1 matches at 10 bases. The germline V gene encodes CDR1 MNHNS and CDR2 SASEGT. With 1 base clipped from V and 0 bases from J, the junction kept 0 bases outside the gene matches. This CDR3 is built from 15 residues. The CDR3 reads CASSEGTGGSYEQYF. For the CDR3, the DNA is TGTGCCAGCAGTGAAGGGACAGGGGGCTCCTACGAGCAGTACTTC.

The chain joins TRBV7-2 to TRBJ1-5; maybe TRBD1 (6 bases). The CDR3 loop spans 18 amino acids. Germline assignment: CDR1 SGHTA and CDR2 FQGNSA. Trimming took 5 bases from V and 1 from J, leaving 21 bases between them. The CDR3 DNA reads TGTGCCAGCAGCCAGGGGAATGAAGAGCGTTTAAGCAATCAGCCCCAGCATTTT. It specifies CASSQGNEERLSNQPQHF.

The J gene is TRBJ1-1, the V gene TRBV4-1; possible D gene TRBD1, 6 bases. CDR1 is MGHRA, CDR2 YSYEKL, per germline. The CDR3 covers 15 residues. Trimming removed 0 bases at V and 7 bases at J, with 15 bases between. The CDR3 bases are TGCGCCAGCAGCCAAGATTACCGGGGGGCTAATGAAGCTTTCTTT. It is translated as CASSQDYRGANEAFF.

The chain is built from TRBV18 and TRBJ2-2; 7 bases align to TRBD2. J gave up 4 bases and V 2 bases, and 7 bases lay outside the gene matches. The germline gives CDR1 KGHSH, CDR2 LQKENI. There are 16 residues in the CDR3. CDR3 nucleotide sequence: TGTGCCAGCTCACCAACGGGGGGTAGAAGCACCGGGGAGCTGTTTTTT. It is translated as CASSPTGGRSTGELFF.

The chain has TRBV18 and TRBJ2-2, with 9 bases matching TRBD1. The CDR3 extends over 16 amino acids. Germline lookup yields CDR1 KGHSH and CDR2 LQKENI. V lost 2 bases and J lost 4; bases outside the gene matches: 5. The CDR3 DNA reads TGTGCCAGCTCACCAAGTCGGGACAGGGTCACCGGGGAGCTGTTTTTT. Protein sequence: CASSPSRDRVTGELFF.

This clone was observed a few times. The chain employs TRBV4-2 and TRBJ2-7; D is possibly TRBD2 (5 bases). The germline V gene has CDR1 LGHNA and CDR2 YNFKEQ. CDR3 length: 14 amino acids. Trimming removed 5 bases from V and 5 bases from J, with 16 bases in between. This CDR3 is CASSSREGPHEQYF. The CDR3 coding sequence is TGTGCCAGCAGCTCCCGTGAGGGCCCCCACGAGCAGTACTTC.

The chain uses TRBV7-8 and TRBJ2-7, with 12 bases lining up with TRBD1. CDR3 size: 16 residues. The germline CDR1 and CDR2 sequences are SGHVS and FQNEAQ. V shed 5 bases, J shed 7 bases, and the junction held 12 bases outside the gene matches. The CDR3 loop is CASSPMGQGARGEQYF. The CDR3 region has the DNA TGTGCCAGCAGCCCGATGGGACAGGGGGCGAGAGGGGAGCAGTACTTC.

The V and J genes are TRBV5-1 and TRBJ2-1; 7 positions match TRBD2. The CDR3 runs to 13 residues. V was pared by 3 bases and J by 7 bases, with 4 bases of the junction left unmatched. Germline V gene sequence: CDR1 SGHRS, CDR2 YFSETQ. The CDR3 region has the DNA TGCGCCAGCAGCTCTTTGGGGGGGAATGAGCAGTTCTTC. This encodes CASSSLGGNEQFF.

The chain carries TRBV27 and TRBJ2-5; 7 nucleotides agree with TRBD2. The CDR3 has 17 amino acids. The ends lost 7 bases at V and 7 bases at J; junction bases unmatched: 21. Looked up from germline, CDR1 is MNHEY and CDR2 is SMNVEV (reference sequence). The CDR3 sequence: CASTPGGGYTTGGTQYF. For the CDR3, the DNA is TGTGCCAGCACCCCCGGCGGGGGATATACGACGGGGGGGACCCAGTACTTC.

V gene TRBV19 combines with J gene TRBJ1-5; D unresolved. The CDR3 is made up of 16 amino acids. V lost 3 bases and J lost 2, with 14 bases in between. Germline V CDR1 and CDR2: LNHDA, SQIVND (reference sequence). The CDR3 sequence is CASSIIRTSRNQPQHF. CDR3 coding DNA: TGTGCCAGTAGTATTATAAGGACGAGTCGCAATCAGCCCCAGCATTTT.

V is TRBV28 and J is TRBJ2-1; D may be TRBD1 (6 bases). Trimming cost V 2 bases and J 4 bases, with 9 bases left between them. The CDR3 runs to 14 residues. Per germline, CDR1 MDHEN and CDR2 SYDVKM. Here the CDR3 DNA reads TGTGCCAGCAGTTTAAGACAGGTGTACAATGAGCAGTTCTTC. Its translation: CASSLRQVYNEQFF. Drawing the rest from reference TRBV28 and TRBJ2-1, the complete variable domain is DVKVTQSSRYLVKRTGEKVFLECVQDMDHENMFWYRQDPGLGLRLIYFSYDVKMKEKGDIPEGYSVSREKKERFSLILESASTNQTSMYLCASSLRQVYNEQFFGPGTRLTVL.